A selection of T cell receptor beta chains follows, all from one sample in a study of OX40 agonist ivuxolimab in advanced cancers. The method was immunoSEQ multiplex PCR; TCRdb's version includes in-frame clones alone and lacks a portion of them. The repertoire consists of tens of thousands of clones, with roughly 87% occurring once and the leading ten covering around 2.9%. Sequencing used CD4+ or CD8+ T cells sorted from blood, obtained in a trial of the OX40 agonist ivuxolimab. All receptors derive from an adult with an advanced solid tumor such as melanoma, head and neck, liver or kidney cancer. The conserved cysteine and the conserved F or W are not part of the CDR3 here. Each record gives: V gene, CDR3 length, J gene, CDR3 protein.

V: TRBV28; length: 11; J: TRBJ2-4; CDR3: ASSLPLLNIQY
V: TRBV11-2; length: 13; J: TRBJ2-1; CDR3: ASSPTSGVTSEQF
V: TRBV28; length: 15; J: TRBJ2-2; CDR3: ASSFGGIGPRTGELF
V: TRBV15; length: 13; J: TRBJ2-3; CDR3: ATSRDRGAVDTQY
V: TRBV19; length: 13; J: TRBJ2-5; CDR3: ASSESGRAQETQY
V: TRBV9; length: 13; J: TRBJ2-2; CDR3: ASSSPAGGIGELF
V: TRBV7-3; length: 11; J: TRBJ1-6; CDR3: ASSSDRDSPLH
V: TRBV11-3; length: 14; J: TRBJ1-1; CDR3: ASSLQRVEGSTEAF
V: TRBV6-6; length: 13; J: TRBJ2-7; CDR3: ASSSLRREIMEQY
V: TRBV6-1; length: 13; J: TRBJ1-2; CDR3: ASSEEGRGGDGYT
V: TRBV10-2; length: 13; J: TRBJ2-2; CDR3: ASSVGASLVGELF
V: TRBV18; length: 13; J: TRBJ1-1; CDR3: ASSPPNPENTEAF
V: TRBV19; length: 11; J: TRBJ2-2; CDR3: ASRITNTGELF
V: TRBV18; length: 12; J: TRBJ1-1; CDR3: ASSPTAGTTEAF
V: TRBV15; length: 13; J: TRBJ1-5; CDR3: ATSRDGVGSQPQH
V: TRBV5-1; length: 16; J: TRBJ2-2; CDR3: ASSLSPLTSGTPGELF
V: TRBV2; length: 12; J: TRBJ2-6; CDR3: ARGGTPGANVLT
V: TRBV6-6; length: 13; J: TRBJ1-2; CDR3: ASRPAQGLNYGYT
V: TRBV28; length: 13; J: TRBJ1-2; CDR3: ASSLTGGFGAGYT
V: TRBV7-8; length: 12; J: TRBJ2-7; CDR3: ASSLGFGDYEQY
V: TRBV11-2; length: 12; J: TRBJ2-4; CDR3: ASSQTGAKNIQY
V: TRBV11-2; length: 13; J: TRBJ2-7; CDR3: ASSLVSGFSYEQY
V: TRBV5-8; length: 12; J: TRBJ1-1; CDR3: ASSSGQGWTEAF
V: TRBV6-1; length: 13; J: TRBJ2-7; CDR3: ASSEKRLAAYEQY
V: TRBV19; length: 11; J: TRBJ2-1; CDR3: ASSLVQHNEQF
V: TRBV2; length: 11; J: TRBJ1-3; CDR3: ASTPRAGNTIY
V: TRBV2; length: 14; J: TRBJ1-4; CDR3: ASSDGRAATNEKLF
V: TRBV4-1; length: 18; J: TRBJ2-6; CDR3: ASSQDGRRQGRSGANVLT
V: TRBV11-2; length: 12; J: TRBJ1-3; CDR3: ASSVTGSGSTIY
V: TRBV7-9; length: 12; J: TRBJ2-7; CDR3: ASSMEVGFYEQY
V: TRBV29-1; length: 7; J: TRBJ1-2; CDR3: SVEGGYT
V: TRBV7-9; length: 14; J: TRBJ1-6; CDR3: ASAGRTNRGNSPLH
V: TRBV6-6; length: 10; J: TRBJ2-7; CDR3: ASREQDYEQY
V: TRBV1; length: 12; J: TRBJ2-6; CDR3: TSSPESRANVLT
V: TRBV9; length: 14; J: TRBJ1-1; CDR3: ASSSPEPGTRERAF
V: TRBV19; length: 13; J: TRBJ1-1; CDR3: ASSLGFRGDTEAF
V: TRBV14; length: 11; J: TRBJ1-1; CDR3: ASSWTGNTEAF
V: TRBV11-3; length: 11; J: TRBJ2-4; CDR3: ASMEPGDHIQY
V: TRBV6-1; length: 13; J: NA; CDR3: ASSEGRPPQREQY
V: TRBV11-3; length: 15; J: TRBJ2-1; CDR3: ASSSTRDRGSYNEQF
V: TRBV5-6; length: 10; J: TRBJ1-2; CDR3: ASSLGGDGYT
V: TRBV7-7; length: 14; J: TRBJ2-3; CDR3: ASSYPPSGRTDTQY
V: TRBV4-2; length: 13; J: TRBJ1-3; CDR3: ASSQEVQAGNTIY
V: TRBV28; length: 14; J: TRBJ1-4; CDR3: ASSFTRDRNNEKLF
V: TRBV4-1; length: 15; J: TRBJ2-3; CDR3: ASSQESLAASTDTQY
V: TRBV9; length: 14; J: NA; CDR3: ASSPGDTGRPYEQY
V: TRBV28; length: 12; J: TRBJ2-7; CDR3: ASRLRDNSYEQY
V: TRBV5-6; length: 11; J: TRBJ1-1; CDR3: ASSQGQGPQAF
V: TRBV9; length: 11; J: NA; CDR3: ASSVGLSYEQY
V: TRBV5-1; length: 14; J: TRBJ2-3; CDR3: ASSLGARASTDTQY
V: TRBV5-1; length: 14; J: TRBJ2-7; CDR3: ASSLVSRDRGYEQY
V: TRBV5-1; length: 13; J: TRBJ1-5; CDR3: ASSLVGGADQPQH
V: TRBV7-2; length: 12; J: TRBJ1-6; CDR3: ASSLGVVNSPLH
V: TRBV11-2; length: 11; J: TRBJ1-1; CDR3: ASSYDRGTEAF
V: TRBV18; length: 12; J: TRBJ1-5; CDR3: ASSQDNPNQPQH